The 11 T cell receptor beta chains presented below share a single source sample, sequenced in a study of vaccination and CD4 T cells after COVID-19. Researchers used the Oncomine TCR Beta short-read assay to sequence DNA from cultured CD4+ T cells. TCRdb itself ran the PCR reads through MiXCR, one entry per CDR3 protein. The repertoire holds more than 13,000 distinct CDR3 sequences, with around a third as singletons. For these receptors, no antigen is known. Treatment: approximately 9-day PBMC culture with coronavirus spike peptide pools or control peptides (ViraFEST assay). Sequenced input: cultured CD4+ T cells from blood. These receptors all come from a human donor with COVID-19.

The V and J genes are TRBV7-9 and TRBJ2-5; 12 bases map to TRBD1. Trimming removed 7 bases from V and 2 bases from J; junction bases left unmatched: 14. Per germline, CDR1 SEHNR and CDR2 FQNEAQ (reference sequence). The CDR3 has 18 residues. CDR3 loop: CASNFRDRGLRGQETQYF. CDR3 DNA: TGTGCCAGCAACTTCCGGGACAGGGGGCTAAGGGGACAAGAGACCCAGTACTTC.

Details on this clonotype: One base away lies a much larger clone, so this may be a sequencing read error. The rearrangement links TRBV11-3 to TRBJ1-1; no firm D call. This CDR3 comprises 12 residues. In germline, CDR1 is SGHNT, CDR2 YENEEA. CDR3 amino acids: CASSPVNTEALF. The CDR3 DNA reads TGTGCCAGCAGCCCAGTGAACACTGAAGCTTTGTTT.

This clonotype was counted only a few times. The genes are TRBV5-6 and TRBJ1-5, with D uncertain. Looked up from germline, CDR1 is SGHDT and CDR2 is YYEEEE. The germline V and J ends were trimmed by 0 bases and 3 bases, with 10 bases remaining between them. This CDR3 contains 15 residues. The CDR3 loop is CASSLVGASNQPQHF. The CDR3 bases are TGTGCCAGCAGCTTGGTTGGTGCATCCAATCAGCCCCAGCATTTT.

The table lists this clonotype with a few counts. The chain combines TRBV19 with TRBJ1-6; unclear D gene. Germline CDR1 is LNHDA and CDR2 is SQIVND (reference sequence). This CDR3 contains 13 residues. V gave up 8 bases and J gave up 8 bases, with 13 bases separating them. The CDR3 bases are TGTGCCAGTGCAGTCCGGGCAGATTCACCCCTCCACTTT. Protein sequence: CASAVRADSPLHF.

The rearrangement uses TRBV12-3 or TRBV12-4 and TRBJ2-1, with 11 bases identical to TRBD2. J gave up 7 bases and V 4 bases, and 6 bases lay outside the gene matches. The CDR3 is 15 residues long. CDR3 nucleotides: TGTGCCAGCAGTTCCCCGGGACTAGCGGCAAATGAGCAGTTCTTC. Its translation: CASSSPGLAANEQFF.

This clonotype was found a few times. The genes are TRBV24-1 and TRBJ1-4; D gene unclear. The germline V gene encodes CDR1 KGHDR and CDR2 SFDVKD. The CDR3 covers 15 residues. The V and J ends lost 4 bases and 5 bases respectively, with 13 bases between them. The CDR3 sequence is CATSDATAENEKLFF. As DNA, the CDR3 is TGTGCCACCAGTGACGCGACGGCCGAAAATGAAAAACTGTTTTTT.

This chain connects TRBV14 to TRBJ1-1; the D gene is possibly TRBD1 (5 bases). V was clipped by 4 bases and J by 0 bases, with 9 bases between them. CDR1 and CDR2 (germline): SGHDN, FVKESK. CDR3 size: 14 residues. CDR3 coding DNA: TGTGCCAGCAGCCCAAGACAGATGAACACTGAAGCTTTCTTT. Translated, it gives CASSPRQMNTEAFF.

The chain uses TRBV21-1 and TRBJ1-6; the D segment call TRBD1 is taken from the table without a DNA check. TRBV21-1 is deemed a pseudogene. The CDR3 extends over 14 amino acids. CDR3 loop: CASGRGGGDSPLHF. CDR3 DNA: TGTGCCAGCGGGCGTGGGGGGGGGGATTCACCCCTCCACTTT.

The chain employs TRBV7-2 and TRBJ2-7; D remains ambiguous. The CDR3 totals 12 residues. The germline V gene encodes CDR1 SGHTA and CDR2 FQGNSA. V was shortened by 2 bases and J by 0 bases, with 2 bases between the two germline ends. The CDR3 nucleotides read TGTGCCAGCAGCTTATTCTCCTACGAGCAGTACTTC. As protein: CASSLFSYEQYF.

V usage is TRBV6-5 and J usage is TRBJ2-7; the match to TRBD2 covers 7 bases. Per germline, CDR1 MNHEY and CDR2 SVGAGI. J gave up 4 bases and V 2 bases, and 5 bases lay outside the gene matches. This CDR3 region has 14 residues. Here the CDR3 reads CASSYAGREYEQYF. In DNA, the CDR3 is TGTGCCAGCAGTTACGCGGGGAGGGAGTACGAGCAGTACTTC.

The chain joins TRBV19 to TRBJ2-7, with 9 nucleotides matching TRBD1. Unmatched junction bases numbered 9, after V lost 6 bases and J lost 0 bases. Germline V CDR1 and CDR2: LNHDA, SQIVND (reference sequence). This CDR3 is 16 amino acids long. The CDR3 sequence is CASRSPGQGTSYEQYF. The DNA of the CDR3 is TGTGCCAGTAGGAGCCCGGGACAGGGAACCTCCTACGAGCAGTACTTC.